One sample yielded the 14 T cell receptor beta chains listed below, sequenced in a study of beta chain features in type 1 diabetes. The isolated RNA, all of it, was reverse transcribed, so expressed TCRB transcripts were what got sequenced. Generated by immunoSEQ multiplex PCR, the TCRdb table keeps only in-frame clones and is missing some. There are 350,000 to 450,000 clones in the sample; roughly 14% occur only once, and approximately 0.035% lies in the top ten. Sequencing was performed on naive CD4+ T cells from blood. These receptor sequences come from a man under 40 in good health.

The chain couples TRBV27 to TRBJ2-7, with 7 bases aligning to TRBD2. The germline V gene encodes CDR1 MNHEY and CDR2 SMNVEV (reference sequence). The length of the CDR3 is 15 residues. The ends lost 2 bases at V and 3 bases at J; junction bases unmatched: 7. CDR3 bases: TGTGCCAGCAGTTTAGGGAGGGGTAGCAACTACGAGCAGTACGTC. Its translation is CASSLGRGSNYEQYV.

The chain carries TRBV29-1 and TRBJ1-1, with D tentatively TRBD1 (5 bases). The CDR3 is made up of 13 amino acids. Germline lookup yields CDR1 SQVTM and CDR2 ANQGSEA. V was shortened by 4 bases and J by 2 bases, with 11 bases between the two germline ends. DNA for the CDR3: TGCAGCGTTGTTCAGGGCATTAACACTGAAGCTTTCTTT. This gives the protein CSVVQGINTEAFF. Full variable domain (missing parts from reference TRBV29-1 and TRBJ1-1): SAVISQKPSRDICQRGTSLTIQCQVDSQVTMMFWYRQQPGQSLTLIATANQGSEATYESGFVIDKFPISRPNLTFSTLTVSNMSPEDSSIYLCSVVQGINTEAFFGQGTRLTVV.

The chain uses TRBV29-1 and TRBJ2-2; TRBD1 agrees at 8 bases. Germline trimming cut 2 bases from V and 6 bases from J; bases unmatched to any gene: 2. Germline assignment: CDR1 SQVTM and CDR2 ANQGSEA. The CDR3 has 13 amino acids. CDR3 in DNA: TGCAGCGTTGAACAGGGGGCGGCCGGGGAGCTGTTTTTT. Protein product: CSVEQGAAGELFF.

In its sample, this clone was seen a few times. V and J are TRBV21-1 and TRBJ2-7. TRBV21-1 constitutes a pseudogene. This CDR3 comprises 17 residues. CDR3: CASSKIPDREGLYEQYV. The DNA for the CDR3 is TGTGCCAGCAGCAAAATCCCTGACAGGGAGGGGCTTTACGAGCAGTACGTC.

This clone turned up a few times. The chain has TRBV9 and TRBJ2-3, with D possibly called TRBD1 or TRBD2 (5 bases each). The V gene's germline CDR1 is SGDLS and CDR2 YYNGEE. The V gene lost 4 bases and the J gene lost 6 bases, with 18 bases spanning the gap. This CDR3 comprises 15 residues. CDR3 residues: CASSRSGRGLDTQYF. CDR3 nucleotide sequence: TGTGCCAGCAGCCGCTCCGGCCGGGGCTTGGATACGCAGTATTTT.

This clone was detected a few times. The chain links TRBV13 to TRBJ2-7; 7 bases fit TRBD1. The CDR3 covers 14 residues. CDR1 is PRHDT and CDR2 is FYEKMQ in the germline V gene (reference sequence). Germline trimming cut 0 bases from V and 3 bases from J; bases unmatched to any gene: 2. The CDR3 here is CASSLGTGIYEQYF. The DNA for the CDR3 is TGTGCCAGCAGCTTAGGGACAGGGATCTACGAGCAGTACTTC.

The gene calls are TRBV10-3 and TRBJ2-1; D unresolved. The germline V gene encodes CDR1 ENHRY and CDR2 SYGVKD. CDR3 size: 14 residues. The V and J ends lost 4 bases and 3 bases respectively, with 10 bases between them. CDR3 DNA: TGTGCCATCAGTGTGGACGGAAACTACAATGAGCAGTTCTTC. It is translated as CAISVDGNYNEQFF.

A few counts support this clone. This chain links TRBV7-9 with TRBJ1-2; D might be TRBD1 (5 bases). Per germline, CDR1 SEHNR and CDR2 FQNEAQ (reference sequence). V gave up 3 bases and J gave up 0 bases, with 11 bases separating them. This CDR3 has 15 residues. CDR3 protein: CASSFDGATNYGYTF. The CDR3 DNA follows: TGTGCCAGCAGCTTTGACGGGGCTACTAACTATGGCTACACCTTC.

For this clone: Other DNA sequences in this sample translate to the same CDR3. The chain uses TRBV19 and TRBJ2-5, with D unclear. Germline assignment: CDR1 LNHDA and CDR2 SQIVND (reference sequence). The V and J ends lost 9 bases and 5 bases respectively, with 10 bases between them. The CDR3 loop spans 11 amino acids. The CDR3 nucleotides are TGTGCCAGCAGCGCGAGGGAGACCCAGTACTTC. Encoded protein: CASSARETQYF.

This clone was seen a handful of times. The gene calls are TRBV7-9 and TRBJ2-3; TRBD1 matches 9 bases. Trimming removed 4 bases from V and 5 bases from J; junction bases left unmatched: 7. The CDR3 contains 15 residues. Germline CDR1 reads SEHNR; CDR2 reads FQNEAQ (reference sequence). DNA for the CDR3: TGTGCCAGCAGCTCCACAGGGGGCCGTGTAGATACGCAGTATTTT. Protein: CASSSTGGRVDTQYF.

V usage is TRBV25-1 and J usage is TRBJ2-2; 10 bases map to TRBD2. The CDR3 has 14 amino acids. CDR1 is MGHDK, CDR2 SYGVNS, per germline. Trimming removed 10 bases from V and 1 base from J; junction bases left unmatched: 3. CDR3 in DNA: TGTGCCACCAGGACTAGCGGGAACACCGGGGAGCTGTTTTTT. It yields the protein CATRTSGNTGELFF.

This clone was counted a few times. The chain combines TRBV7-7 with TRBJ2-1, with D hard to call. The CDR3 sequence is 15 residues long. The germline V gene has CDR1 SSHAT and CDR2 FNYEAQ (reference sequence). V was clipped by 1 base and J by 3 bases, with 10 bases between them. In DNA form, the CDR3 reads TGTGCCAGCAGCTTAGGTCACGACATCTACAATGAGCAGTTCTTC. It is translated as CASSLGHDIYNEQFF.

The V and J genes are TRBV29-1 and TRBJ2-2; D possibly corresponds to TRBD1 (6 bases). The ends were cut back, 4 bases at V and 0 bases at J, with 9 bases in the middle. This CDR3 contains 14 residues. Germline CDR1 and CDR2: SQVTM and ANQGSEA. In nucleotides, the CDR3 is TGCAGCGTTGTAGACAGGACGAACACCGGGGAGCTGTTTTTT. It is translated as CSVVDRTNTGELFF.

This clone was seen only a few times. V gene TRBV5-4 combines with J gene TRBJ2-1; 9 bases fit TRBD2. After removal of 6 bases from V and 7 bases from J, the junction contained 11 bases not matched to a gene. The CDR3 totals 15 residues. Germline assignment: CDR1 SGHNT and CDR2 YYREEE (reference sequence). CDR3 bases: TGTGCCAGCACCTACCTTAGCGGGGGAGGTAATGAGCAGTTCTTC. It encodes CASTYLSGGGNEQFF.